This entry concerns a single T cell receptor (beta chain). RNA transcripts served as the template for amplifying TCR beta CDR3 regions. During a first-round RT-PCR of the TCR CDR3, the HTBI primer set was used. Via MiXCR, TCRdb re-called the multiplex PCR reads, giving one row per CDR3 protein. The sample lists some 300,000 distinct CDR3 sequences; roughly an eighth were seen once. Trimming removed 0 bases at V and 7 bases at J, with 13 bases between. CDR3 length: 14 residues. The germline CDR1 and CDR2 sequences are SEHNR and FQNEAQ (reference sequence). The data originate from a study of T cells in Graves' hyperthyroidism and ophthalmopathy. Study-wide background: Any treatment followed the collection of peripheral blood at initial diagnosis.

Sample: blood. The TCR originated in a woman between 35 and 50 years old with Graves' hyperthyroidism. The genes are TRBV7-9 and TRBJ2-7; D uncertain. The CDR3, as DNA: TGTGCCAGCAGCTTAGCCCCTAACGGCCGGGAGCAGTACTTC. It encodes CASSLAPNGREQYF. The complete variable domain, with remaining parts taken from reference TRBV7-9 and TRBJ2-7, reads DTGVSQNPRHKITKRGQNVTFRCDPISEHNRLYWYRQTLGQGPEFLTYFQNEAQLEKSRLLSDRFSAERPKGSFSTLEIQRTEQGDSAMYLCASSLAPNGREQYFGPGTRLTVT.